The 10 T cell receptor beta chains in this list originate from one sample, sequenced in a study of T cells after yellow fever vaccination. MiXCR, applied by TCRdb to the 5' RACE reads, yields one record per CDR3 protein. The table lists a few hundred thousand distinct CDR3 sequences, about 6% of them singletons. The sample consisted of PBMCs, taken 5 days after the yellow fever booster vaccination. These receptors were obtained from a man aged 25 to 45 who received the YFV17D yellow fever vaccine.

The gene calls are TRBV7-2 and TRBJ2-3; 9 positions agree with TRBD2. The CDR3 consists of 14 residues. V was pared by 3 bases and J by 6 bases, with 4 bases of the junction left unmatched. Germline CDR1 SGHTA, CDR2 FQGNSA. The DNA for the CDR3 is TGTGCCAGCAGCTTGAGTAGCGGGAGTGATACGCAGTATTTT. Translated: CASSLSSGSDTQYF. Full variable domain (rest looked up from reference TRBV7-2 and TRBJ2-3): GAGVSQSPSNKVTEKGKDVELRCDPISGHTALYWYRQSLGQGLEFLIYFQGNSAPDKSGLPSDRFSAERTGGSVSTLTIQRTQQEDSAVYLCASSLSSGSDTQYFGPGTRLTVL.

This clonotype was counted ten times or more. V usage is TRBV7-2 and J usage is TRBJ2-4; the match to TRBD2 covers 8 bases. Germline CDR1 reads SGHTA; CDR2 reads FQGNSA. The CDR3 is 14 residues long. J gave up 8 bases and V 6 bases, and 9 bases lay outside the gene matches. The CDR3 DNA follows: TGTGCCAGCAGTCGGGGGGGGCTAGGAGACATTCAGTACTTC. As protein: CASSRGGLGDIQYF. The variable domain in full, completed from reference TRBV7-2 and TRBJ2-4, reads GAGVSQSPSNKVTEKGKDVELRCDPISGHTALYWYRQSLGQGLEFLIYFQGNSAPDKSGLPSDRFSAERTGGSVSTLTIQRTQQEDSAVYLCASSRGGLGDIQYFGAGTRLSVL.

In its sample, this clonotype was seen many times. The chain is built from TRBV5-4 and TRBJ2-2, with a weak D call TRBD2 (6 bases). The V and J ends lost 4 bases and 3 bases respectively, with 16 bases between them. The CDR3 spans 16 residues. Germline V gives CDR1 SGHNT, CDR2 YYREEE (reference sequence). DNA for the CDR3: TGTGCCAGCAGCCCGCGGCCGGGGGAAGACACCGGGGAGCTGTTTTTT. This codes for CASSPRPGEDTGELFF.

This clonotype was seen many times. This rearrangement joins TRBV6-2 or TRBV6-3 to TRBJ2-2; D remains unclear. Germline assignment: CDR1 MNHEY and CDR2 SVGEGT. V was trimmed by 8 bases and J by 4 bases, leaving 20 bases between them. The CDR3 has 16 amino acids. The CDR3 protein is CASFSSVVRATGELFF. The CDR3 nucleotides read TGTGCCAGCTTTTCTTCGGTCGTTCGTGCCACCGGGGAGCTGTTTTTT.

This clonotype occurred many times. The V and J genes are TRBV11-2 and TRBJ2-1; 11 bases fit TRBD2. Germline CDR1 is SGHAT and CDR2 is FQNNGV. CDR3 length equals 14 residues. Trimming at V came to 6 bases and at J to 4 bases, leaving 2 bases not matched to a gene. The CDR3 region is CASRGLAVYNEQFF. The CDR3 DNA reads as TGTGCCAGCAGGGGACTAGCGGTGTACAATGAGCAGTTCTTC.

This clonotype was seen only a few times. This sequence joins TRBV12-3 or TRBV12-4 and TRBJ2-2; no clear D gene. CDR3 length equals 13 residues. Trimming shortened V by 3 bases and J by 5 bases, and 7 bases separated the two germline ends. The CDR3 loop is CASSFDITGELFF. The CDR3 DNA follows: TGTGCCAGCAGTTTCGACATTACCGGGGAGCTGTTTTTT.

This clonotype was observed a handful of times. V usage is TRBV15 and J usage is TRBJ1-1; weak D call: TRBD1 (5 bases). V lost 0 bases and J 4 bases, leaving 12 bases between the germline ends. CDR1 LNHNV and CDR2 YYDKDF come from the germline V gene (reference sequence). This CDR3 is built from 15 residues. CDR3 nucleotide sequence: TGTGCCACCAGCAGAGACCGAAGGGGCCTCACTGAAGCTTTCTTT. This sequence encodes CATSRDRRGLTEAFF.

In its sample, this clonotype was seen many times. The J gene is TRBJ2-2, the V gene TRBV12-3 or TRBV12-4; 8 positions match TRBD2. V lost 3 bases and J lost 4; bases outside the gene matches: 4. The CDR3 is 15 amino acids. This chain's CDR3 is CASSFGRGGTGELFF. DNA for the CDR3: TGTGCCAGCAGTTTCGGGAGGGGTGGCACCGGGGAGCTGTTTTTT.

The V gene is TRBV19, the J gene TRBJ2-3; the D gene is possibly TRBD2 (6 bases). Germline CDR1 and CDR2: LNHDA and SQIVND (reference sequence). Trimming removed 4 bases at V and 6 bases at J, with 23 bases between. There are 17 residues in the CDR3. CDR3: CASSTLKTGRKTDTQYF. The CDR3, as DNA: TGTGCCAGTAGTACCCTCAAGACTGGGAGGAAGACGGATACGCAGTATTTT.

This clonotype was detected ten times or more. The V gene is TRBV5-1, the J gene TRBJ2-2; possibly TRBD2 for D (5 bases). Between the trimmed V and J ends, which lost 7 bases and 0 bases, there was a span of 25 bases. Germline CDR1 reads SGHRS; CDR2 reads YFSETQ. This CDR3 has 19 amino acids. CDR3 DNA sequence: TGCGCCAGCTTCCCGCGGGCCTATGCCACGTTCCCGAACACCGGGGAGCTGTTTTTT. It encodes CASFPRAYATFPNTGELFF.